Following are 20 T cell receptor beta chains from one sample sequenced in a study of blood T cell repertoires in COVID-19. Using immunoSEQ multiplex PCR, the repertoire was profiled, and TCRdb retains in-frame clones only, with some absent. The profile shows about 300,000 clones, about 81% of them singletons. The sample consisted of peripheral blood. The receptors here all came from a human donor with COVID-19, enrolled during active disease. The donor label of this sample is uncertain.

V gene TRBV30 combines with J gene TRBJ1-2, with 8 bases identical to TRBD1. The CDR3 contains 14 residues. Trimming took 2 bases from V and 6 from J; bases not matched to a gene: 8. Germline V CDR1 and CDR2: GTSNPN, SVGIG (reference sequence). The DNA for the CDR3 is TGTGCCTGGAGTTCGGACAGGGTGGGAGATGGCTACACCTTC. Translating it yields CAWSSDRVGDGYTF.

The rearrangement uses TRBV27 and TRBJ1-5; 7 nucleotides match TRBD1. Germline V gives CDR1 MNHEY, CDR2 SMNVEV (reference sequence). The CDR3 consists of 14 residues. V lost 7 bases to trimming and J lost 4 bases; unmatched junction nucleotides: 7. CDR3 DNA sequence: TGTGCCAGCAACCCGTCAGGGGGAAATCAGCCCCAGCATTTT. Protein sequence: CASNPSGGNQPQHF.

V is TRBV7-9 and J is TRBJ1-1, with D maybe TRBD1 (5 bases). Germline V CDR1 and CDR2: SEHNR, FQNEAQ (reference sequence). V was shortened by 2 bases and J by 2 bases, with 9 bases between the two germline ends. The CDR3 sequence is 14 residues long. This CDR3 is CASSLWGRNTEAFF. CDR3 bases: TGTGCCAGCAGCTTATGGGGCAGAAACACTGAAGCTTTCTTT.

This chain joins TRBV6-6 and TRBJ1-1, with D unclear. The CDR3 loop spans 15 amino acids. Germline V gives CDR1 MNHNY, CDR2 SVGAGI (reference sequence). V lost 2 bases and J lost 1, with 11 bases in between. The CDR3 bases are TGTGCCAGCAGTTACGGGTCTACAGCGAACACTGAAGCTTTCTTT. It encodes CASSYGSTANTEAFF.

The chain is built from TRBV29-1 and TRBJ2-7, with TRBD1 matching over 7 bases. V trimming: 4 bases; J trimming: 3 bases; junction bases outside the gene matches: 3. The CDR3 runs to 12 residues. Germline V gene lookup returns CDR1 SQVTM and CDR2 ANQGSEA. As DNA, the CDR3 is TGCAGCGTTGGCCGGGACAGCTACGAGCAGTACTTC. Translation: CSVGRDSYEQYF.

This chain joins TRBV24-1 and TRBJ2-3, with D possibly being TRBD2 (6 bases). Trimming took 5 bases from V and 3 from J, leaving 17 bases between them. CDR1 KGHDR and CDR2 SFDVKD come from the germline V gene. This CDR3 spans 16 amino acids. The CDR3 DNA reads as TGTGCCACCAGTGCTTCTCCAACGGGAGCGACAGATACGCAGTATTTT. This sequence encodes CATSASPTGATDTQYF.

V gene TRBV3-1 (or the pseudogene TRBV3-2) combines with J gene TRBJ2-7; D is perhaps TRBD1 (6 bases). The V gene lost 1 base and the J gene lost 8 bases, with 15 bases spanning the gap. This CDR3 contains 14 residues. Germline V CDR1 and CDR2: LGHDT, YNNKEL (reference sequence). CDR3: CASSQAQGTVKQYF. Here the CDR3 DNA reads TGTGCCAGCAGCCAAGCACAGGGTACGGTGAAGCAGTACTTC.

The V and J genes are TRBV29-1 and TRBJ1-4; the match to TRBD1 covers 8 bases. After removal of 5 bases from V and 5 bases from J, the junction contained 13 bases not matched to a gene. Per the germline V gene, CDR1 is SQVTM and CDR2 is ANQGSEA. CDR3 length equals 16 residues. This CDR3 reads CSVLNTGQVTNEKLFF. CDR3 in DNA: TGCAGCGTTCTTAACACGGGACAGGTGACGAATGAAAAACTGTTTTTT.

This clone was recorded a few times. This chain joins TRBV19 and TRBJ1-3, with D possibly matching TRBD1 (6 bases). The V gene's germline CDR1 is LNHDA and CDR2 SQIVND (reference sequence). V gave up 4 bases and J gave up 0 bases, with 16 bases separating them. This CDR3 region has 17 residues. CDR3 sequence: CASSTPGTLSSGNTIYF. Here the CDR3 DNA reads TGTGCCAGTAGTACTCCCGGGACACTGAGCTCTGGAAACACCATATATTTT.

This chain joins TRBV7-9 and TRBJ2-6; 12 bases are shared with TRBD2. Unmatched junction bases numbered 5, after V lost 3 bases and J lost 2 bases. Germline CDR1 reads SEHNR; CDR2 reads FQNEAQ (reference sequence). The CDR3 runs 18 residues. The CDR3 coding sequence is TGTGCCAGCAGCTTCGGGCTAGCGGGAGGGCCTGGGGCCAACGTCCTGACTTTC. This translates into CASSFGLAGGPGANVLTF. Drawing the rest from reference TRBV7-9 and TRBJ2-6, the complete variable domain is DTGVSQNPRHKITKRGQNVTFRCDPISEHNRLYWYRQTLGQGPEFLTYFQNEAQLEKSRLLSDRFSAERPKGSFSTLEIQRTEQGDSAMYLCASSFGLAGGPGANVLTFGAGSRLTVL.

V is TRBV6-5 and J is TRBJ1-2; possible D gene TRBD1, 6 bases. V dropped 3 bases and J dropped 7 bases, with 12 bases sitting between them. The V gene's germline CDR1 is MNHEY and CDR2 SVGAGI. This CDR3 has 13 amino acids. The CDR3 protein is CASSYRGGSGYTF. The CDR3 region has the DNA TGTGCCAGCAGTTATCGCGGGGGCTCTGGCTACACCTTC.

V gene TRBV16 combines with J gene TRBJ1-6, with TRBD1 matching over 8 bases. Germline V gives CDR1 KGHSY, CDR2 FQNENV. CDR3 length equals 19 residues. J lost 2 bases, V lost 4 bases, and 13 bases had no gene match. As DNA, the CDR3 is TGTGCCAGCAGCCCTAAGGGCAGGGGGCCGGGCGCCTATAATTCACCCCTCCACTTT. Its translation: CASSPKGRGPGAYNSPLHF.

As regards this clone: One junction end disagrees with the germline gene, perhaps due to a read error. The J gene is TRBJ2-2, the V gene TRBV7-7; D might be TRBD1 (5 bases). The CDR3 contains 16 residues. Germline V CDR1 and CDR2: SSHAT, FNYEAQ (reference sequence). The CDR3, as DNA: TGTGCTAGCAGCCCCGACTTAGTCAGGGCTGGCGGGGAGCTGTTTTTT. Translated, it gives CASSPDLVRAGGELFF. The full variable domain, with the rest looked up from reference TRBV7-7 and TRBJ2-2, is GAGVSQSPRYKVTKRGQDVTLRCDPISSHATLYWYQQALGQGPEFLTYFNYEAQPDKSGLPSDRFSAERPEGSISTLTIQRTEQRDSAMYRCASSPDLVRAGGELFFGEGSRLTVL.

This clone was seen just once. The chain employs TRBV9 and TRBJ2-5, with 8 bases fitting TRBD2. Germline V gives CDR1 SGDLS, CDR2 YYNGEE. CDR3 length: 14 residues. J lost 4 bases, V lost 6 bases, and 8 bases had no gene match. The CDR3 DNA reads as TGTGCCAGCACCCGTGGACTAGCCGGAGAGACCCAGTACTTC. Protein product: CASTRGLAGETQYF. The complete variable domain, with remaining parts taken from reference TRBV9 and TRBJ2-5, reads DSGVTQTPKHLITATGQRVTLRCSPRSGDLSVYWYQQSLDQGLQFLIQYYNGEERAKGNILERFSAQQFPDLHSELNLSSLELGDSALYFCASTRGLAGETQYFGPGTRLLVL.

The chain carries TRBV19 and TRBJ1-4; a possible D gene is TRBD1 (5 bases). The V and J ends lost 4 bases and 0 bases respectively, with 6 bases between them. CDR3 length: 14 amino acids. Germline CDR1 LNHDA, CDR2 SQIVND (reference sequence). The CDR3 nucleotides read TGTGCCAGTAGTACACAGGCAACTAATGAAAAACTGTTTTTT. Its protein product is CASSTQATNEKLFF.

The rearrangement uses TRBV27 and TRBJ1-4, with 7 bases that match TRBD1. The CDR3 totals 15 residues. Per germline, CDR1 MNHEY and CDR2 SMNVEV (reference sequence). Trimming at V came to 6 bases and at J to 4 bases, leaving 8 bases not matched to a gene. Written as DNA, the CDR3 is TGTGCCAGCAGATCCTCCGGGACAGTTAATGAAAAACTGTTTTTT. It encodes CASRSSGTVNEKLFF.

The J gene is TRBJ2-4, the V gene TRBV10-3; 8 nucleotides line up with TRBD1. The CDR3 consists of 16 residues. Germline V lookup: CDR1 ENHRY, CDR2 SYGVKD. After removal of 3 bases from V and 1 base from J, the junction contained 5 bases not matched to a gene. The CDR3 reads CAISDTGGMAKNIQYF. The DNA of the CDR3 is TGTGCCATCAGTGATACAGGGGGAATGGCCAAAAACATTCAGTACTTC.

This clone was found a few times. CDR3 residues: CASSPGLAYTGELFF. The CDR3 DNA is TGTGCCAGCAGCCCGGGGCTAGCGTACACCGGGGAGCTGTTTTTT. The V call is TRBV6-5, the J call TRBJ2-2, with D maybe TRBD2 (6 bases). CDR1 MNHEY and CDR2 SVGAGI come from the germline V gene. The germline V and J ends were trimmed by 6 bases and 3 bases, with 14 bases remaining between them. The CDR3 covers 15 residues.

This clone was seen a single time. The chain is built from TRBV28 and TRBJ2-3; TRBD1 aligns across 9 bases. Germline-derived CDR1 and CDR2 are MDHEN and SYDVKM. V was clipped by 8 bases and J by 2 bases; unmatched bases: 8. This CDR3 contains 15 residues. The CDR3, as DNA: TGTGCCAGCGCGCCCGGGACAGGGAACACAGATACGCAGTATTTT. It encodes CASAPGTGNTDTQYF.

The V gene is TRBV6-1, the J gene TRBJ1-2; D is undetermined. V lost 2 bases and J 5 bases, leaving 18 bases between the germline ends. Germline V gives CDR1 MNHNS, CDR2 SASEGT. This CDR3 region has 16 residues. CDR3 protein: CASSEILAQGGYGYTF. The CDR3 bases are TGTGCCAGCAGTGAAATTCTGGCCCAAGGCGGGTATGGCTACACCTTC.